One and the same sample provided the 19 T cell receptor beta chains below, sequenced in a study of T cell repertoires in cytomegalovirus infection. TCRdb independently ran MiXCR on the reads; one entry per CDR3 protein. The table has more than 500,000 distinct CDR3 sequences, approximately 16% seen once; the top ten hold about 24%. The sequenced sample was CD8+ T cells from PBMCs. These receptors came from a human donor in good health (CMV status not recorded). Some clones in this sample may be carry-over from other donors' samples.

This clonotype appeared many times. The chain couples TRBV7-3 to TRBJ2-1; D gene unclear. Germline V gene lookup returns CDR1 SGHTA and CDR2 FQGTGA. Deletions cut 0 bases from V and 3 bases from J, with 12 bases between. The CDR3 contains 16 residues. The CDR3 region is CASSLTSGHGYNEQFF. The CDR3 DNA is TGTGCCAGCAGCTTAACGAGTGGGCATGGCTACAATGAGCAGTTCTTC.

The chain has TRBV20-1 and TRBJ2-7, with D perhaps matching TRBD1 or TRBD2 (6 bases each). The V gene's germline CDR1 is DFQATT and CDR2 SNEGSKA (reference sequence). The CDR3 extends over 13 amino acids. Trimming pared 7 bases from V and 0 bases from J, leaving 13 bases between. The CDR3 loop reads CSGRGGLSYEQYF. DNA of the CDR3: TGCAGTGGGAGAGGGGGGCTCTCCTACGAGCAGTACTTC.

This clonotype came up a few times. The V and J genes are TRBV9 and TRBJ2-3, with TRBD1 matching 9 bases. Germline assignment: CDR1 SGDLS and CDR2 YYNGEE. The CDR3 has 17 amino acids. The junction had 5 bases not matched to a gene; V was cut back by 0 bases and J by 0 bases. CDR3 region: CASSVGTGVVSTDTQYF. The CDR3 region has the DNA TGTGCCAGCAGCGTAGGGACAGGGGTCGTTAGCACAGATACGCAGTATTTT. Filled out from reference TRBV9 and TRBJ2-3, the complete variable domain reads DSGVTQTPKHLITATGQRVTLRCSPRSGDLSVYWYQQSLDQGLQFLIQYYNGEERAKGNILERFSAQQFPDLHSELNLSSLELGDSALYFCASSVGTGVVSTDTQYFGPGTRLTVL.

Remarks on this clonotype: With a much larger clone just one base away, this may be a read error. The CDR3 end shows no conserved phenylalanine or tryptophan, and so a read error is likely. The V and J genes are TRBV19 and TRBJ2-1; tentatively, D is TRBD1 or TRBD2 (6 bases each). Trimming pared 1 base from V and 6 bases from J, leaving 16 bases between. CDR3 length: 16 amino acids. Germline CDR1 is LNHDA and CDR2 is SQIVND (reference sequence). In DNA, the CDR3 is TGTGCCAGTAGTATAGGCGGGACAAAAGCTGGCAATGAGCAGTTCTTA. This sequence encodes CASSIGGTKAGNEQFL.

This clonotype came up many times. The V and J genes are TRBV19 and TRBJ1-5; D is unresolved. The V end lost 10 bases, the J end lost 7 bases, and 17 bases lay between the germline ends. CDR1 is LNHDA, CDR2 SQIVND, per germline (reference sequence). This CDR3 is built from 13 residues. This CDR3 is CATRAGVGQPQHF. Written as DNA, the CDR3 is TGTGCCACTAGGGCCGGGGTCGGGCAGCCCCAGCATTTT.

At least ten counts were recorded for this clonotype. CDR3 nucleotide sequence: TGTGCCAGCAGTCGAACCTCTATCGACGGGGTTATTCAGCCCCAGCATTTT. Translation: CASSRTSIDGVIQPQHF. The chain carries TRBV28 and TRBJ1-5, with D unresolved. V was trimmed by 5 bases and J by 6 bases, leaving 23 bases between them. The germline V gene has CDR1 MDHEN and CDR2 SYDVKM. The CDR3 consists of 17 residues.

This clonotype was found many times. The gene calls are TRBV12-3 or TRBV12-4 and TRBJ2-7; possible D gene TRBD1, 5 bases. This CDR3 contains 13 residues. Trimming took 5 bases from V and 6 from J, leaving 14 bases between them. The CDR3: CASSPQVPIEQYF. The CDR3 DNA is TGTGCCAGCAGTCCACAGGTGCCCATCGAGCAGTACTTC.

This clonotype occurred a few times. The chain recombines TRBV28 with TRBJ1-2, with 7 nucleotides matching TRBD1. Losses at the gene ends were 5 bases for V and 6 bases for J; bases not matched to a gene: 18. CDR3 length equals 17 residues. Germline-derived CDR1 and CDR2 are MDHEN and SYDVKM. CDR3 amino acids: CASSPEHDRVLVDGYTF. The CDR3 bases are TGTGCCAGCAGTCCCGAACATGACAGGGTTCTAGTTGATGGCTACACCTTC.

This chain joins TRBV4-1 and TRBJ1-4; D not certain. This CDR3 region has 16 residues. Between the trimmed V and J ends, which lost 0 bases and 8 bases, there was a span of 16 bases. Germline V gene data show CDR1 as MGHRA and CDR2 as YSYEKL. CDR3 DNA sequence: TGCGCCAGCAGCCAAGATCACCGGGCGGGTCTCGAAAAACTGTTTTTT. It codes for CASSQDHRAGLEKLFF.

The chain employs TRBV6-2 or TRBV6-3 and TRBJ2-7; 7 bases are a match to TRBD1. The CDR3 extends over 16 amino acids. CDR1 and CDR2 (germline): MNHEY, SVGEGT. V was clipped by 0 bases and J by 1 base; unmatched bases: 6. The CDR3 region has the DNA TGTGCCAGCAGTTACTCGAGGGGGCTAGGATCCTACGAGCAGTACTTC. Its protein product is CASSYSRGLGSYEQYF.

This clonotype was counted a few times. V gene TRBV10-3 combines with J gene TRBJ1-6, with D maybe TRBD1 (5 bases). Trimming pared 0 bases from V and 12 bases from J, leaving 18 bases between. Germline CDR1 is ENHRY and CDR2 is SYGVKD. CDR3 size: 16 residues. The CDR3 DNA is TGTGCCATCAGTGAGTCGACAGCTACCCACCTGGGACCCCTCCACTTT. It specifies CAISESTATHLGPLHF.

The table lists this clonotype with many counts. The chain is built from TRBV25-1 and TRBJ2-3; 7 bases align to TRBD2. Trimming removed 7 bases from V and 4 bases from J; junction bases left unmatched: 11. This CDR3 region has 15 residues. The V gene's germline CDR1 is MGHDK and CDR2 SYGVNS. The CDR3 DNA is TGTGCCAGCATGTTTGCGGGTGGGAGGGCAGATACGCAGTATTTT. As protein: CASMFAGGRADTQYF.

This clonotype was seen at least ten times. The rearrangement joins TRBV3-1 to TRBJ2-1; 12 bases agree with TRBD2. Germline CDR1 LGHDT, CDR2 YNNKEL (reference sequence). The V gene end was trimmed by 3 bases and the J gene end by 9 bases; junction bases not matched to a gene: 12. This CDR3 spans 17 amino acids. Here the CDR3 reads CASSQHQTSGRDGEQFF. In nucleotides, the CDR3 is TGTGCCAGCAGCCAGCATCAGACTAGCGGGAGAGACGGTGAGCAGTTCTTC.

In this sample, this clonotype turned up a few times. The CDR3, as DNA: TGTGCCAGCAGTTCCCTACAGGAACTAGCGGCCGGGGACGAGCAGTACTTC. Its protein product is CASSSLQELAAGDEQYF. The V call is TRBV28, the J call TRBJ2-7, with TRBD2 matching 8 bases. The CDR3 has 17 residues. Germline V gene sequence: CDR1 MDHEN, CDR2 SYDVKM. With V trimmed by 4 bases and J by 5 bases, 16 bases remained unmatched.

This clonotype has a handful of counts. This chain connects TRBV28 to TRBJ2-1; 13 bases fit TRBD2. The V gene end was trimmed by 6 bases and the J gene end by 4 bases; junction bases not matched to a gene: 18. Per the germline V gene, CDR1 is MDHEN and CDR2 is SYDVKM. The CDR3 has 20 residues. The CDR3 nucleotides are TGTGCCAGCAGCCCACCTTATAGGACTAGCGGGAGCGATATGTACAATGAGCAGTTCTTC. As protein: CASSPPYRTSGSDMYNEQFF.

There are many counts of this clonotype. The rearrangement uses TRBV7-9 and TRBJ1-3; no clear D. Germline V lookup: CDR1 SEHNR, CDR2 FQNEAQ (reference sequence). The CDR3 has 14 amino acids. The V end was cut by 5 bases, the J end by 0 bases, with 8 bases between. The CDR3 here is CASSREISGNTIYF. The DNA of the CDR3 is TGTGCCAGCAGCCGAGAGATCTCTGGAAACACCATATATTTT.

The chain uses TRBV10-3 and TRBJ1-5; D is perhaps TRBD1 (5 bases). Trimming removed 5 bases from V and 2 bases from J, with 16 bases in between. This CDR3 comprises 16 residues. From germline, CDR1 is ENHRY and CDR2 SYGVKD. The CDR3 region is CAISPGTSRGNQPQHF. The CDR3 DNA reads TGTGCCATCAGTCCCGGGACTTCGAGGGGCAATCAGCCCCAGCATTTT.

The CDR3 spells CASSHRTGGYEQYF. The DNA for the CDR3 is TGTGCCAGCAGCCATCGGACAGGGGGGTACGAGCAGTACTTC. V is TRBV14 and J is TRBJ2-7, with 10 bases aligning to TRBD1. This CDR3 has 14 residues. Germline CDR1 and CDR2: SGHDN and FVKESK. With 3 bases clipped from V and 4 bases from J, the junction kept 3 bases outside the gene matches.

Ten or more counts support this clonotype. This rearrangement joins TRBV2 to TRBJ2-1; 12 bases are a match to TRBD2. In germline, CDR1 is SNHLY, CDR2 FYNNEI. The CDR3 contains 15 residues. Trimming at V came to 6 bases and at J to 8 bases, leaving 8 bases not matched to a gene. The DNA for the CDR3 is TGTGCCAGCAGGCCGACTAGCGGGAGAAGGGATGAGCAGTTCTTC. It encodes CASRPTSGRRDEQFF.